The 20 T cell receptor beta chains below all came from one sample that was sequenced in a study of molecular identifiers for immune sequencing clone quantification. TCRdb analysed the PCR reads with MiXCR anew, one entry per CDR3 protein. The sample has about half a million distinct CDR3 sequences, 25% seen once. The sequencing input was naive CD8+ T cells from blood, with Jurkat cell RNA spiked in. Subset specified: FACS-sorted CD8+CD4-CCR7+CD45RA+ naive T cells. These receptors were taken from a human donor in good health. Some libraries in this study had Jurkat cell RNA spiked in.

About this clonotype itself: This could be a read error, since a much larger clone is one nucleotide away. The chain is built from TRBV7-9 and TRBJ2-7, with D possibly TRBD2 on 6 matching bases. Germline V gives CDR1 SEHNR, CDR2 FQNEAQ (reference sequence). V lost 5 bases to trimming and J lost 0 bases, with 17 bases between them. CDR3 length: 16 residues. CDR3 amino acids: CASSGGCGASSYEQYF. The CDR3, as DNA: TGTGCCAGCAGCGGCGGTTGCGGGGCGAGCTCCTACGAGCAGTACTTC.

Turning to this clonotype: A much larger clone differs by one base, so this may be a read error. The CDR3 DNA reads TGCGCCAGCAGCTTGACCGTAGCGAGGGGGCTCTTGGAGTATTTT. This sequence encodes CASSLTVARGLLEYF. The chain links TRBV5-1 to TRBJ2-3; 7 bases align to TRBD1. The CDR3 length is 15 residues. The germline V gene has CDR1 SGHRS and CDR2 YFSETQ. After removal of 1 base from V and 13 bases from J, the junction contained 15 bases not matched to a gene. The complete variable domain, with remaining parts taken from reference TRBV5-1 and TRBJ2-3, reads KAGVTQTPRYLIKTRGQQVTLSCSPISGHRSVSWYQQTPGQGLQFLFEYFSETQRNKGNFPGRFSGRQFSNSRSEMNVSTLELGDSALYLCASSLTVARGLLEYFGPGTRLTVL.

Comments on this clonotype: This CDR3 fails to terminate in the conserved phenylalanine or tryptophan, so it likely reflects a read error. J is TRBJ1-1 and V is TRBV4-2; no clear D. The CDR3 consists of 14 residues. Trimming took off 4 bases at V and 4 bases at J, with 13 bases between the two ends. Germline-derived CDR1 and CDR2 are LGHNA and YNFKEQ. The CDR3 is CASSLSSGGTEAFL. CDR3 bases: TGTGCCAGCAGCCTCTCGAGTGGAGGCACTGAAGCTTTCCTT.

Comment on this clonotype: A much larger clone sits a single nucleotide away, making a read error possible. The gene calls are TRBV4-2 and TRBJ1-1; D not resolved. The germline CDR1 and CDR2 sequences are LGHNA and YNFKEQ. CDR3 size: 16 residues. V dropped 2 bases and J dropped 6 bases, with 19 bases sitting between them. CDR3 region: CASSQRDHLSIAEAFF. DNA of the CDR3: TGTGCCAGCAGCCAACGGGATCATTTATCTATCGCTGAAGCTTTCTTT.

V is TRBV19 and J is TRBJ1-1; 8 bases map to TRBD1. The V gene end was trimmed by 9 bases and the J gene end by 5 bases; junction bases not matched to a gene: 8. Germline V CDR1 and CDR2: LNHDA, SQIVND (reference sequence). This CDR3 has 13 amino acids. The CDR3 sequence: CASTNRGWTEAFF. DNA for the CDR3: TGTGCCAGCACTAACAGGGGGTGGACTGAAGCTTTCTTT.

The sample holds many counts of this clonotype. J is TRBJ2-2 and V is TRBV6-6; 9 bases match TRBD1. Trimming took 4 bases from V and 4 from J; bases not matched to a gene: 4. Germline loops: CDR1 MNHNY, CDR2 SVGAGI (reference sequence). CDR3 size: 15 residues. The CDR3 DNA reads TGTGCCAGCAGTTTTACAGGGGGCGGCACCGGGGAGCTGTTTTTT. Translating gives CASSFTGGGTGELFF.

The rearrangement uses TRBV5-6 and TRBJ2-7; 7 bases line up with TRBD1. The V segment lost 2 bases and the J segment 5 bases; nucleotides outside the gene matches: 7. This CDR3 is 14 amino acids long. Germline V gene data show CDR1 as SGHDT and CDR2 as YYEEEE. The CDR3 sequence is CASSLAGTAHEQYF. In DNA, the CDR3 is TGTGCCAGCAGCTTAGCCGGGACAGCCCACGAGCAGTACTTC.

The CDR3 DNA reads as TGTGCCAGCAGCACCTCGGGGGGGCCCTCGAAGGAAGCTTTCTTT. Translation gives CASSTSGGPSKEAFF. This chain connects TRBV9 to TRBJ1-1; a possible D gene is TRBD1 (6 bases). Trimming left V 4 bases short and J 8 bases short, with 21 bases between. CDR1 and CDR2 from the germline V gene are SGDLS and YYNGEE. This CDR3 has 15 residues. Full variable domain (remainder filled in from reference TRBV9 and TRBJ1-1): DSGVTQTPKHLITATGQRVTLRCSPRSGDLSVYWYQQSLDQGLQFLIQYYNGEERAKGNILERFSAQQFPDLHSELNLSSLELGDSALYFCASSTSGGPSKEAFFGQGTRLTVV.

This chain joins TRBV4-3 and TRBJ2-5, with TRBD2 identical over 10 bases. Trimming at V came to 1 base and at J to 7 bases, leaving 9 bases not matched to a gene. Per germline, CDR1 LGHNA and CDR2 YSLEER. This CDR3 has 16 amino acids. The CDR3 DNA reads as TGCGCCAGCAGCCAAGGACTAGCGGGCGGTTCAGCGACCCAGTACTTC. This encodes CASSQGLAGGSATQYF.

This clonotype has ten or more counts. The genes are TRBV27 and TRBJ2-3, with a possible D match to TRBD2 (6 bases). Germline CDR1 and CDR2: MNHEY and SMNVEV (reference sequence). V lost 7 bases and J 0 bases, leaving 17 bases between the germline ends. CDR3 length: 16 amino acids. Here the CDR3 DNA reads TGTGCCAGCAAGTTGAGCGGACTACATAGCACAGATACGCAGTATTTT. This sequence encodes CASKLSGLHSTDTQYF.

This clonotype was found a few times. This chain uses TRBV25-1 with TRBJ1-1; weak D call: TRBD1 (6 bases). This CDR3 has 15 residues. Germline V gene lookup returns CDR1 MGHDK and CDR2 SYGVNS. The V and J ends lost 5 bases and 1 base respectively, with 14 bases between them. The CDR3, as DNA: TGTGCCAGCAGTAGAATCACAGGGAGGAACACTGAAGCTTTCTTT. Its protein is CASSRITGRNTEAFF.

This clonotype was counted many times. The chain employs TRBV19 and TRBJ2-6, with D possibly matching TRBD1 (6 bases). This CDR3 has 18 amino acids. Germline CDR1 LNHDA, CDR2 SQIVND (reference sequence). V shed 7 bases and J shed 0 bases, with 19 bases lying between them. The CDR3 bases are TGTGCCAGTACCACACGATCCGGACAGCTCTCTGGGGCCAACGTCCTGACTTTC. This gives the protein CASTTRSGQLSGANVLTF.

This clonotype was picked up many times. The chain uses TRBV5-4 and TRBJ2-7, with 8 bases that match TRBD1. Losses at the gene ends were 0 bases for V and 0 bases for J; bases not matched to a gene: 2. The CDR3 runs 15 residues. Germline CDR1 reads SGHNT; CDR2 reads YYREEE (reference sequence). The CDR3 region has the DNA TGTGCCAGCAGCTTGGGACAGGGGTCCTCCTACGAGCAGTACTTC. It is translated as CASSLGQGSSYEQYF.

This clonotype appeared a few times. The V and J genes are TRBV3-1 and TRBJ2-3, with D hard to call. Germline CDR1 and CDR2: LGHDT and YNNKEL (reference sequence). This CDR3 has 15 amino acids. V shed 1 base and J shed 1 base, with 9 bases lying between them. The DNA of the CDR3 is TGTGCCAGCAGCCAAGTTTTGTCTGGCACAGATACGCAGTATTTT. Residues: CASSQVLSGTDTQYF.

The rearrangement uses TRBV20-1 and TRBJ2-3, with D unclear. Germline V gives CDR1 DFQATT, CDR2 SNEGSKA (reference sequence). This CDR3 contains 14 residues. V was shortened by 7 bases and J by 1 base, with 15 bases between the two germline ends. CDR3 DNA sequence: TGCAGTGTCCCGATAGGTTGGGGCACAGATACGCAGTATTTT. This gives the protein CSVPIGWGTDTQYF.

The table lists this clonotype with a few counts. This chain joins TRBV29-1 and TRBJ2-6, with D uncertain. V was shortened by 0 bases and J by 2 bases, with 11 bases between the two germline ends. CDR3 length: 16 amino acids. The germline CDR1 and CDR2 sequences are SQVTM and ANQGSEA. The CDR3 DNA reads TGCAGCGTTGAAGAGTGGCAGCCCACTGGGGCCAACGTCCTGACTTTC. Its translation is CSVEEWQPTGANVLTF.

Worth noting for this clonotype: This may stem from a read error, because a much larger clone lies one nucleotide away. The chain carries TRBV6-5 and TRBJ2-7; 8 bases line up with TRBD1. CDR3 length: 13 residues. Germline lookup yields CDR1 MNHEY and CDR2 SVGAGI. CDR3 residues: CASSHSGQGEQYF. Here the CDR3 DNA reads TGTGCCAGCAGTCACTCCGGACAGGGCGAGCAGTACTTC.

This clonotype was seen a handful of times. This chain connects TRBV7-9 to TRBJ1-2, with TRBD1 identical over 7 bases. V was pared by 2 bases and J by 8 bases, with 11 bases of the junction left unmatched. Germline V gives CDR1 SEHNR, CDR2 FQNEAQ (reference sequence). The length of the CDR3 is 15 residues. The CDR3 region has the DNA TGTGCCAGCAGCTTACCGGGACAGTCTATTAGCGGCTACACCTTC. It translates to CASSLPGQSISGYTF.

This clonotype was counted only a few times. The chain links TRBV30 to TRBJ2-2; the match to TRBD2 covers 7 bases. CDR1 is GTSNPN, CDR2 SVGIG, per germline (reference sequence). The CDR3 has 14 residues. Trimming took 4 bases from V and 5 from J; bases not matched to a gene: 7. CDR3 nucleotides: TGTGCCTGGATGGCGGGGGATTTTACCGGGGAGCTGTTTTTT. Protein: CAWMAGDFTGELFF.

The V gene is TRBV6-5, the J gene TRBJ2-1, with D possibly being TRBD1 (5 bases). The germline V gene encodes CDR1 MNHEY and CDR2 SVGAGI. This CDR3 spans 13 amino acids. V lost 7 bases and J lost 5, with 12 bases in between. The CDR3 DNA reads TGTGCCAGCATTTCAGGGTTGGACAATGAGCAGTTCTTC. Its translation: CASISGLDNEQFF.